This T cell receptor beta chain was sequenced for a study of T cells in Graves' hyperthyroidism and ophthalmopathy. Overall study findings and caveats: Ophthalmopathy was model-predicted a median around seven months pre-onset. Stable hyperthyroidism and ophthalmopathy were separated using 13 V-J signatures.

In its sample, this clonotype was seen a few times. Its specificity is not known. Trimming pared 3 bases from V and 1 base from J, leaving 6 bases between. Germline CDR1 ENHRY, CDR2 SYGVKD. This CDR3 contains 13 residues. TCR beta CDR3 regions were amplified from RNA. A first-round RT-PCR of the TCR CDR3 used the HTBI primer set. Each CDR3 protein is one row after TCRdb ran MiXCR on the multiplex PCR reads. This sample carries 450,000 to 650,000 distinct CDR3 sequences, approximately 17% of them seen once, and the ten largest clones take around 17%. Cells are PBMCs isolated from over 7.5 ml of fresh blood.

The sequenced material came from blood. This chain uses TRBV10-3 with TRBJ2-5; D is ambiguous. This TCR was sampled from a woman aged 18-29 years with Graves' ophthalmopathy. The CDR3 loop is CAISDLAQETQYF. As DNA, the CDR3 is TGTGCCATCAGTGATCTGGCCCAAGAGACCCAGTACTTC.